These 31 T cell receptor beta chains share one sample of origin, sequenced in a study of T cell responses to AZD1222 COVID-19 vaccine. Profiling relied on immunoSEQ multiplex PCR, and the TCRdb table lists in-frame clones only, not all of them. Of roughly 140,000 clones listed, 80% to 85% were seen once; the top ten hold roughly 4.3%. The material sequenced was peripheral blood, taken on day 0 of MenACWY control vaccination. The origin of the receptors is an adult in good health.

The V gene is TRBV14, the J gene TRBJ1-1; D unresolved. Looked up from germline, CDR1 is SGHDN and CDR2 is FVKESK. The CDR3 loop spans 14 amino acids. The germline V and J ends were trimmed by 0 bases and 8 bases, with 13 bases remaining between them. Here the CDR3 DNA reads TGTGCCAGCAGCCAAGATATGGTGGCCACCGAAGCTTTCTTT. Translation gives CASSQDMVATEAFF.

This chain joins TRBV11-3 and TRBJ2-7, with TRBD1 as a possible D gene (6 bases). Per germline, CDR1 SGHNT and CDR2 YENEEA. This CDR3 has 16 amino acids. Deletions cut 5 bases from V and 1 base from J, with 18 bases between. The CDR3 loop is CASSHGAQGPSYEQYF. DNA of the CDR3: TGTGCCAGCAGCCACGGGGCCCAGGGGCCTTCCTACGAGCAGTACTTC. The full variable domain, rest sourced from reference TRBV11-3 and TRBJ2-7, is EAGVVQSPRYKIIEKKQPVAFWCNPISGHNTLYWYLQNLGQGPELLIRYENEEAVDDSQLPKDRFSAERLKGVDSTLKIQPAELGDSAVYLCASSHGAQGPSYEQYFGPGTRLTVT.

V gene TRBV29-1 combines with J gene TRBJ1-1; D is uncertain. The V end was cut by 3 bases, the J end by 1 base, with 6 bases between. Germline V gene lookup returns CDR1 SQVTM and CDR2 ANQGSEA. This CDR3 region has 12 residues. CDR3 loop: CSVEAENTEAFF. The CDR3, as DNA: TGCAGCGTTGAGGCAGAGAACACTGAAGCTTTCTTT.

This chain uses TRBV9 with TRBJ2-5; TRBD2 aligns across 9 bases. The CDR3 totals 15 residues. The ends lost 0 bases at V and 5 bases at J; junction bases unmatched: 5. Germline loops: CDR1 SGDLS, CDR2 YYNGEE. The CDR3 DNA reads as TGTGCCAGCAGCGTAGGCGGGGGGGCCCAGGAGACCCAGTACTTC. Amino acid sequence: CASSVGGGAQETQYF.

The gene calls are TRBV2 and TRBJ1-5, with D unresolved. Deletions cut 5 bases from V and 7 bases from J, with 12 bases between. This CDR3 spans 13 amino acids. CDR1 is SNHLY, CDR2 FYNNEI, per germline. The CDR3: CASSTGLSQPQHF. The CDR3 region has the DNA TGTGCCAGCAGTACGGGTCTGTCCCAGCCCCAGCATTTT.

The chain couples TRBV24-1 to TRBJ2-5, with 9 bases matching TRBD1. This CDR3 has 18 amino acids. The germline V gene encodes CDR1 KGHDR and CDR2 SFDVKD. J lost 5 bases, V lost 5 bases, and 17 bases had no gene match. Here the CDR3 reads CATSAPPGQGKGWETQYF. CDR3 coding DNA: TGTGCCACCAGTGCCCCACCGGGACAGGGAAAGGGTTGGGAGACCCAGTACTTC.

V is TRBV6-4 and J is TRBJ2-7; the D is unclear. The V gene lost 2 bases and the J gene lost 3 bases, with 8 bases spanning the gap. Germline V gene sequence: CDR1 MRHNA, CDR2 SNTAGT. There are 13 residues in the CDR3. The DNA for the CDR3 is TGTGCCAGCAGTGACCTGGCCAACTACGAGCAGTACGTC. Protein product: CASSDLANYEQYV.

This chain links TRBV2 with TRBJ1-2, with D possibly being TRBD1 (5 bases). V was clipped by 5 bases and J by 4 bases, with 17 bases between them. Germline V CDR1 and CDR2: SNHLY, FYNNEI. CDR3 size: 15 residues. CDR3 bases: TGTGCCAGCAGTCCAGGACCCACGGGGACCTATGGCTACACCTTC. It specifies CASSPGPTGTYGYTF. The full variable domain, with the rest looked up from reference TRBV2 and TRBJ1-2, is EPEVTQTPSHQVTQMGQEVILRCVPISNHLYFYWYRQILGQKVEFLVSFYNNEISEKSEIFDDQFSVERPDGSNFTLKIRSTKLEDSAMYFCASSPGPTGTYGYTFGSGTRLTVV.

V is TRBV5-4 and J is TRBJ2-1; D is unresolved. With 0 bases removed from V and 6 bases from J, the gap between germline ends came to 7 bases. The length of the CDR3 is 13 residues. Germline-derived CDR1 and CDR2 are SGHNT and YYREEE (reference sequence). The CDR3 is CASSLGRPNEQFF. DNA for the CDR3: TGTGCCAGCAGCTTGGGACGCCCCAATGAGCAGTTCTTC.

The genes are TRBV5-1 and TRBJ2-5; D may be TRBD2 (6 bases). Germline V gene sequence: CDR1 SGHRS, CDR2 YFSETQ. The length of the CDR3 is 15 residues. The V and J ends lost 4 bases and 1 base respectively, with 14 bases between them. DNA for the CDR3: TGCGCCAGCAGCGCCAATGGGGAGGCCCAAGAGACCCAGTACTTC. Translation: CASSANGEAQETQYF.

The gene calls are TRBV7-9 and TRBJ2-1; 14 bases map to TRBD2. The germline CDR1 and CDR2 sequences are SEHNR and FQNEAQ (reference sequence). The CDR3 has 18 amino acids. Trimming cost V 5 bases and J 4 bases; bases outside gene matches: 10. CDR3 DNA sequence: TGTGCCAGCAGCCTTGGACTAGCGGGGGGAGGTCAATACAATGAGCAGTTCTTC. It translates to CASSLGLAGGGQYNEQFF.

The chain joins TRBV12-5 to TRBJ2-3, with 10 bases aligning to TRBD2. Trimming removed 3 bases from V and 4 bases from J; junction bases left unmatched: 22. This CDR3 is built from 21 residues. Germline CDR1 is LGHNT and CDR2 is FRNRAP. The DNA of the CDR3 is TGTGCTAGTGGTTTTGGAACCTACGGAGCGGGGGGGCCCCCAACGGCAGATACGCAGTATTTT. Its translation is CASGFGTYGAGGPPTADTQYF.

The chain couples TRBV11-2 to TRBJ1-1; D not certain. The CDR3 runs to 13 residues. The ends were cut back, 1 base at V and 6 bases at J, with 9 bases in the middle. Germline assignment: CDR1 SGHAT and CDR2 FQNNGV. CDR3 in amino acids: CASSLGSRPEAFF. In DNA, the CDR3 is TGTGCCAGCAGCTTAGGAAGCAGGCCTGAAGCTTTCTTT.

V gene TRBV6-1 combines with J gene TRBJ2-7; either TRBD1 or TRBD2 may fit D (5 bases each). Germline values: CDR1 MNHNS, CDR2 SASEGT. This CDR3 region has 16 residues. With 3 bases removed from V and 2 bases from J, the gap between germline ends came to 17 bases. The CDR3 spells CASSDRGGGVPYEQYF. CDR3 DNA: TGTGCCAGCAGTGATCGTGGGGGTGGAGTCCCCTACGAGCAGTACTTC.

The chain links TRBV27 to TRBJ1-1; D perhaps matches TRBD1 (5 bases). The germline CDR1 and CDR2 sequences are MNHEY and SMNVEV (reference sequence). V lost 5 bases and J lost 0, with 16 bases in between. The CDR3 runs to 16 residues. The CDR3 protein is CASSPRAGPMNTEAFF. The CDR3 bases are TGTGCCAGCAGTCCCCGGGCAGGGCCGATGAACACTGAAGCTTTCTTT.

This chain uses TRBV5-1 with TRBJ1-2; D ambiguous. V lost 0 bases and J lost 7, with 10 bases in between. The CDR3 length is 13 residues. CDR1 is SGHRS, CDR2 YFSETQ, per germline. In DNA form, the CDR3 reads TGCGCCAGCAGCTTGGCACAGAGCGTTGGCTACACCTTC. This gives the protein CASSLAQSVGYTF.

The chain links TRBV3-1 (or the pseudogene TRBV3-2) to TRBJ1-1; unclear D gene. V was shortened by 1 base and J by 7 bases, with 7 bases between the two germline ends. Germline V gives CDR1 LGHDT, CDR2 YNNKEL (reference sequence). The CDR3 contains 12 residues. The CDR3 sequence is CASSQGALEAFF. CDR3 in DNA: TGTGCCAGCAGCCAAGGGGCCCTTGAAGCTTTCTTT.

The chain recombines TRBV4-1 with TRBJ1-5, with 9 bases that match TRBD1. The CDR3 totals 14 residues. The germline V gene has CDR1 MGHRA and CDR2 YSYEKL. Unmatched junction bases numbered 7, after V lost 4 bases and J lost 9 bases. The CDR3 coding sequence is TGCGCCAGCAGCCGGGGACAGGGAGGTCTGCCCCAGCATTTT. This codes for CASSRGQGGLPQHF.

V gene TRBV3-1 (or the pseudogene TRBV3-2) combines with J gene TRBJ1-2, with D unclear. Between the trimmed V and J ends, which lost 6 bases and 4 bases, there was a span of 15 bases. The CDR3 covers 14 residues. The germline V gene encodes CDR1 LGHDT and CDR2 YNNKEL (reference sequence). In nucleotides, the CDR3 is TGTGCCAGCAGTCAGTACCGTGGCCCCTATGGCTACACCTTC. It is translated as CASSQYRGPYGYTF.

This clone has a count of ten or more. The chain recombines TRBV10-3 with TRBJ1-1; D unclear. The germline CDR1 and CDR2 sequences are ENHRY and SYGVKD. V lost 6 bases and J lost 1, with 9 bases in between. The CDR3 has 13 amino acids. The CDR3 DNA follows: TGTGCCATCAGGATAACCGCGAACACTGAAGCTTTCTTT. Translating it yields CAIRITANTEAFF.

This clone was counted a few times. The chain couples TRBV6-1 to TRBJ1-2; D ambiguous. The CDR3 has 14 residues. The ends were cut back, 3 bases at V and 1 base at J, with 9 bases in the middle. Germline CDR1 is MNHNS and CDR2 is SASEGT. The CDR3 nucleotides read TGTGCCAGCAGTGAGATCGGGAATAACTATGGCTACACCTTC. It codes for CASSEIGNNYGYTF.

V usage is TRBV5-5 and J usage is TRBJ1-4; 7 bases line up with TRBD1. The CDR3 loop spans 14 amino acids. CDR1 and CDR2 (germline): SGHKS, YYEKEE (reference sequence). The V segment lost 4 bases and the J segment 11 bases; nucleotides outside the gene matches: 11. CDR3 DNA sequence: TGTGCCAGCAGCAGGGACAGCCTTAATGGGAAACTGTTTTTT. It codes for CASSRDSLNGKLFF.

In DNA, the CDR3 is TGTGCCAGTAGTCTACTGACGGTCAATCAGCCCCAGCATTTT. Translation gives CASSLLTVNQPQHF. The rearrangement links TRBV19 to TRBJ1-5, with D unclear. The germline CDR1 and CDR2 sequences are LNHDA and SQIVND (reference sequence). V gave up 5 bases and J gave up 3 bases, with 11 bases separating them. The length of the CDR3 is 14 residues.

The chain's CDR3 is CASSQVGGYEQYF. The CDR3 region has the DNA TGCGCCAGCAGCCAAGTGGGTGGCTACGAGCAGTACTTC. The rearrangement links TRBV4-1 to TRBJ2-7; D gene uncertain. Per the germline V gene, CDR1 is MGHRA and CDR2 is YSYEKL. The CDR3 runs 13 residues. V was shortened by 1 base and J by 3 bases, with 7 bases between the two germline ends.

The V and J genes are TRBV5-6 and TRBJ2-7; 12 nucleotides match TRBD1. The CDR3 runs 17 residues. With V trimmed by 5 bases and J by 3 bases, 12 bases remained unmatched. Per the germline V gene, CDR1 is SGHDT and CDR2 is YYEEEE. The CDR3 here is CASRAGLGTGGIYEQYF. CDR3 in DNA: TGTGCCAGCAGAGCCGGACTAGGGACAGGGGGCATCTACGAGCAGTACTTC.

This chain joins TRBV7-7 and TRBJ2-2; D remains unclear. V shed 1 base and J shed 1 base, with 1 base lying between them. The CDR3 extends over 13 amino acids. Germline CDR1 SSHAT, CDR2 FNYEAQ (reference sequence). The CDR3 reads CASSLENTGELFF. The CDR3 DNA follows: TGTGCCAGCAGCTTAGAGAACACCGGGGAGCTGTTTTTT.

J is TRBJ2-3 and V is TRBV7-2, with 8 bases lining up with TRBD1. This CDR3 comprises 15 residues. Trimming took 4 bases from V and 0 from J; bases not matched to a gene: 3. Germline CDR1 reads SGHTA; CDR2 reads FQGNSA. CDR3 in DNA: TGTGCCAGCAGCTACAGGGGGGTCAGCACAGATACGCAGTATTTT. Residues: CASSYRGVSTDTQYF. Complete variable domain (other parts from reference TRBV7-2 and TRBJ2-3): GAGVSQSPSNKVTEKGKDVELRCDPISGHTALYWYRQSLGQGLEFLIYFQGNSAPDKSGLPSDRFSAERTGGSVSTLTIQRTQQEDSAVYLCASSYRGVSTDTQYFGPGTRLTVL.

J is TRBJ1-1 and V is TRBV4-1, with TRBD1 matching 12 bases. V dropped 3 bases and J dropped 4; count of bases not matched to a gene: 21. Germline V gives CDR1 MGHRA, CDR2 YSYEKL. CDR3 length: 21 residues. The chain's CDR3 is CASSHPEGTGGPFPEFTEAFF. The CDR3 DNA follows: TGCGCCAGCAGCCATCCAGAGGGGACAGGGGGCCCCTTCCCGGAATTCACTGAAGCTTTCTTT.

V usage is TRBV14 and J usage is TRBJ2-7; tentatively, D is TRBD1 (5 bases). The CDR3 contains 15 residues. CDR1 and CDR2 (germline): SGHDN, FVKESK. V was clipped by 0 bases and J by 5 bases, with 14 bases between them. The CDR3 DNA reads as TGTGCCAGCAGCCAAGATCATCGCAAGGGGAACGAGCAGTACGTC. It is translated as CASSQDHRKGNEQYV.

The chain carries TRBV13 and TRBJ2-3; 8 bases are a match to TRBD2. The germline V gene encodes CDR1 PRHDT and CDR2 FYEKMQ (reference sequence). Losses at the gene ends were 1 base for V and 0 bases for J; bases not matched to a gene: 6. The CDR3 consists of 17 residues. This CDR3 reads CASSLEQGGGSTDTQYF. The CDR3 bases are TGTGCCAGCAGCTTAGAGCAGGGCGGGGGGAGCACAGATACGCAGTATTTT.

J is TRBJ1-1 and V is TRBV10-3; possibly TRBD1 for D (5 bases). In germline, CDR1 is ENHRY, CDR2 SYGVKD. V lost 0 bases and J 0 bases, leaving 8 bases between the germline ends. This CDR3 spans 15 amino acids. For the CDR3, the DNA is TGTGCCATCAGTGAGTCGGGGGGGGTGAACACTGAAGCTTTCTTT. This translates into CAISESGGVNTEAFF.